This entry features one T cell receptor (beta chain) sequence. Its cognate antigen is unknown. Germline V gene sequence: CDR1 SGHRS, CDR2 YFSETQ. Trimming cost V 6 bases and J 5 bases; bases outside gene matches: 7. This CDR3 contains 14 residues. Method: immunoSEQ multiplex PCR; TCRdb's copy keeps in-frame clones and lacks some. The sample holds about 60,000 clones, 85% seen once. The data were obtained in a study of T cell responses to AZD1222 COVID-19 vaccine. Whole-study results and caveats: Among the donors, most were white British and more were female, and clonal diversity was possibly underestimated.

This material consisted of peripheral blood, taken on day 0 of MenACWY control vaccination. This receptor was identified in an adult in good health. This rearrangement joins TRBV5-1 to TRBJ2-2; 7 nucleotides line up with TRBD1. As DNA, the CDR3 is TGCGCCAGCAAAGAAATGACAGGGACCGGGGAGCTGTTTTTT. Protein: CASKEMTGTGELFF.